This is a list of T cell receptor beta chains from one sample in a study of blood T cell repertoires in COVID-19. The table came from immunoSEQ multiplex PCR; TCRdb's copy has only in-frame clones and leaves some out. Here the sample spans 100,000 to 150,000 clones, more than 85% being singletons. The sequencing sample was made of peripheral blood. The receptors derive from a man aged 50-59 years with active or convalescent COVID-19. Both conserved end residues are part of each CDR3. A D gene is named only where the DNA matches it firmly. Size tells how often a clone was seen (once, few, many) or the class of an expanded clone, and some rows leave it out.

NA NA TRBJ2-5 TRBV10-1 CASSKTGTGQETQYF TGCGCCAGCAGCAAAACAGGGACGGGGCAAGAGACCCAGTACTTC
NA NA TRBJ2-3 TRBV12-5 CASGLGLVPDTQYF TGTGCTAGTGGTTTGGGACTAGTTCCAGATACGCAGTATTTT
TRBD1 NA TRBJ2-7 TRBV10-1 CASSVGQGSREQYF TGCGCCAGCAGTGTCGGACAGGGTTCTCGCGAGCAGTACTTC
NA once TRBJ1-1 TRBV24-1 CATMASGGAATEAFF TGTGCCACCATGGCGAGTGGGGGGGCTGCCACTGAAGCTTTCTTT
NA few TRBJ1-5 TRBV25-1 CATVSRRSNQPQHF TGTGCCACCGTATCCCGGAGGAGCAATCAGCCCCAGCATTTT
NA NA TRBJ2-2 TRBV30 CAWTRRGTGELFF TGTGCCTGGACGAGGCGAGGCACCGGGGAGCTGTTTTTT
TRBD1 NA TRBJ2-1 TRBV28 CASRPNQGASYNEQFF TGTGCCAGCAGACCGAATCAGGGGGCCTCCTACAATGAGCAGTTCTTC
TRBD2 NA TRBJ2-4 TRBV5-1 CASSPGTSGSQNIQYF TGCGCCAGCAGCCCTGGGACTAGCGGGAGCCAAAACATTCAGTACTTC
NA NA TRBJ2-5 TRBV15 CATTRGFNVGETQYF TGTGCCACCACTAGGGGTTTTAATGTGGGAGAGACCCAGTACTTC
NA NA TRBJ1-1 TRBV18 CASSPTDSINTEAFF TGTGCCAGCTCACCGACCGACAGCATCAACACTGAAGCTTTCTTT
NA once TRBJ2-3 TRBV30 CAWSVASRTDTQYF TGTGCCTGGAGTGTAGCTAGCAGGACAGATACGCAGTATTTT
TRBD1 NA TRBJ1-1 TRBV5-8 CASSPYRQGNTEAFF TGTGCCAGCAGCCCATACCGACAGGGGAACACTGAAGCTTTCTTT
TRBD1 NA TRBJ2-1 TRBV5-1 CASSLAGTGNEQFF TGCGCCAGCAGCTTGGCCGGGACAGGCAATGAGCAGTTCTTC
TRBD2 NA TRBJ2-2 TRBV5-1 CASSLSLGLAYGDTGELFF TGCGCCAGCAGCTTGTCTCTCGGACTAGCGTATGGGGACACCGGGGAGCTGTTTTTT
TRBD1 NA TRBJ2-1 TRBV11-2 CASSPIGTETYNEQFF TGTGCCAGCAGCCCTATTGGGACAGAGACCTACAATGAGCAGTTCTTC
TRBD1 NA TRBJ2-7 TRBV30 CAWSADRGSYEQYF TGTGCCTGGAGCGCCGACAGGGGGTCCTACGAGCAGTACTTC
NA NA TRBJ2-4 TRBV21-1 CASSKLRTGRNIQYF TGTGCCAGCAGCAAACTGAGGACAGGGAGAAACATTCAGTACTTC
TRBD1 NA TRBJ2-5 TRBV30 CAWSVVWDRGRETQYF TGTGCCTGGAGTGTTGTTTGGGACAGGGGGAGGGAGACCCAGTACTTC
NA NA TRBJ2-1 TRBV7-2 CASSLTVDNEQFF TGTGCCAGCAGCTTAACCGTAGACAATGAGCAGTTCTTC
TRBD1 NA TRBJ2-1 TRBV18 CASSPPTGGYNEQFF TGTGCCAGCTCACCACCGACAGGGGGCTACAATGAGCAGTTCTTC
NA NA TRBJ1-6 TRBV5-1 CASKSYQGGDSPLHF TGCGCCAGCAAAAGCTACCAGGGTGGCGATTCACCCCTCCACTTT
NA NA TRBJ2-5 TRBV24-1 CATSAPGQETQYF TGTGCCACCAGTGCCCCGGGGCAAGAGACCCAGTACTTC
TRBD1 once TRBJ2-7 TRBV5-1 CASSFGTGYEQYF TGCGCCAGCAGCTTCGGGACAGGCTACGAGCAGTACTTC
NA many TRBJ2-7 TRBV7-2 CASSPKVGVSEQYF TGTGCCAGCAGCCCAAAGGTCGGGGTTAGCGAGCAGTACTTC
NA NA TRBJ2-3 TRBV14 CASSQALPSTDTQYF TGTGCCAGCAGCCAAGCCCTCCCGAGCACAGATACGCAGTATTTT
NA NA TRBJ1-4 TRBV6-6 CASSPTQGNEKLFF TGTGCCAGCAGCCCAACCCAGGGTAATGAAAAACTGTTTTTT
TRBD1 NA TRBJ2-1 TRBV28 CASSLGTDYNEQFF TGTGCCAGCAGTTTAGGGACAGACTACAATGAGCAGTTCTTC
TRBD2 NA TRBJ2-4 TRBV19 CASSIGGVVKNIQYF TGTGCCAGTAGTATTGGGGGGGTGGTCAAAAACATTCAGTACTTC
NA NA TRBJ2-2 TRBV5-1 CASSSHREGDTGELFF TGCGCCAGCAGCAGTCACAGGGAGGGGGACACCGGGGAGCTGTTTTTT
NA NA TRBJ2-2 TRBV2 CASTQPTAQVTGELFF TGTGCCAGCACCCAACCGACAGCGCAAGTCACCGGGGAGCTGTTTTTT
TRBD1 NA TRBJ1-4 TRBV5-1 CASSLSTGGDEKLFF TGCGCCAGCAGCTTATCGACAGGGGGGGATGAAAAACTGTTTTTT
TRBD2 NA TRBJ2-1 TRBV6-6 CASSSISGRSKDEQFF TGTGCCAGCAGTTCAATAAGCGGGAGGAGTAAGGATGAGCAGTTCTTC
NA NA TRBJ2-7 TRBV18 CASSPGLIYEQYF TGTGCCAGCTCCCCGGGACTTATCTACGAGCAGTACTTC
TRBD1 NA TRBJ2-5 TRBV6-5 CASRAGQGTMETQYF TGTGCCAGCCGAGCTGGACAGGGTACTATGGAGACCCAGTACTTC
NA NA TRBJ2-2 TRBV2 CASSGGPNTGELFF TGTGCCAGCAGTGGAGGGCCTAACACCGGGGAGCTGTTTTTT
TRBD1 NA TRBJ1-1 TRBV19 CASTQDRVLGTEAFF TGTGCCAGTACCCAGGACAGGGTGCTCGGCACTGAAGCTTTCTTT
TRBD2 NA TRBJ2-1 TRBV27 CASRPPGLAGNNEQFF TGTGCCAGCAGACCCCCCGGACTAGCGGGAAACAATGAGCAGTTCTTC
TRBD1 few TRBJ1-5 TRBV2 CASSVGQGAAAQPQHF TGTGCCAGCAGTGTGGGACAGGGGGCCGCCGCCCAGCCCCAGCATTTT
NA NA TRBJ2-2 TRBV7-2 CASSLDYTGELFF TGTGCCAGCAGCTTAGACTACACCGGGGAGCTGTTTTTT
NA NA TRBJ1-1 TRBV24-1 CATSDHRKNTEAFF TGTGCCACCAGTGATCACAGGAAGAACACTGAAGCTTTCTTT
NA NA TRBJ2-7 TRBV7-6 CASSLDSSSYEQYF TGTGCCAGCAGCTTAGATTCCTCCTCCTACGAGCAGTACTTC
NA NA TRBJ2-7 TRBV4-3 CASSQDAEQGYEQYF TGCGCCAGCAGCCAAGATGCGGAACAGGGATACGAGCAGTACTTC
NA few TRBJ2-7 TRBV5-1 CASSPNSYEQYF TGCGCCAGCAGCCCCAACTCCTACGAGCAGTACTTC
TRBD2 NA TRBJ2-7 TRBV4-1 CASSQLAGGTYEQYF TGCGCCAGCAGCCAACTAGCGGGAGGGACCTACGAGCAGTACTTC
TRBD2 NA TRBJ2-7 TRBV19 CASKKTGTSPHEQYF TGTGCCAGTAAAAAAACCGGGACTAGCCCCCACGAGCAGTACTTC
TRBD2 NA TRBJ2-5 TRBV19 CASNRGLAETQYF TGTGCCAGTAACCGGGGACTAGCCGAGACCCAGTACTTC
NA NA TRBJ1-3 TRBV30 CAWSAGNTIYF TGTGCCTGGAGTGCCGGGAACACCATATATTTT
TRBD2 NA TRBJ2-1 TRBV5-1 CASSSTSGRMSYNEQFF TGCGCCAGCAGCTCTACTAGCGGGAGAATGTCCTACAATGAGCAGTTCTTC
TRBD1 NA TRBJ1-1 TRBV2 CASSTDRAEAFF TGTGCCAGCAGTACCGACAGGGCTGAAGCTTTCTTT
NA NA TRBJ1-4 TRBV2 CASRETAEKLFF TGTGCCAGCAGGGAGACAGCAGAAAAACTGTTTTTT
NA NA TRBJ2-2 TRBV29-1 CSVVMGRWVNTGELFF TGCAGCGTTGTTATGGGCCGGTGGGTAAACACCGGGGAGCTGTTTTTT
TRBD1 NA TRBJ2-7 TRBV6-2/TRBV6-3 CASSRDSLYEQYF TGTGCCAGCAGTCGGGACAGCCTCTACGAGCAGTACTTC